One sample yielded the 3 T cell receptor beta chains listed below, sequenced in a study of blood T cell repertoires in COVID-19 (dated by TCRdb to 2018 to 2021). Library preparation used the immunoSEQ multiplex PCR assay. Here the immuneACCESS table is served through TCRdb, limited to in-frame sequences with V and J called. Missing clones are a known gap in these copies; in checked studies unresolved V genes cover under half, and the rest lacks a known reason. Recorded for this sample are around 300,000 clones; 90% of them occurred a single time. The ten largest clones add up to 1.7% of the sample. The sample comprised PBMCs or T cells enriched from blood (not recorded which). The origin of the receptors is a woman in her late teens or twenties with acute COVID-19.

The rearrangement uses TRBV12-3 or TRBV12-4 and TRBJ1-2; TRBD1 matches at 7 bases. V shed 4 bases, J shed 10 bases, and the junction held 3 bases outside the gene matches. This CDR3 has 11 amino acids. CDR3 in amino acids: CASSSGQDYTF. CDR3 DNA sequence: TGTGCCAGCAGTTCAGGACAGGACTACACCTTC.

The gene calls are TRBV29-1 and TRBJ2-5, with D possibly being TRBD2 (7 bases). The CDR3 is made up of 18 amino acids. The V gene's germline CDR1 is SQVTM and CDR2 ANQGSEA. Trimming left V 1 base short and J 0 bases short, with 21 bases between. CDR3 region: CSVEGGRYRGGNQETQYF. CDR3 coding DNA: TGCAGCGTTGAAGGAGGGAGGTATAGGGGGGGAAACCAAGAGACCCAGTACTTC.

The chain joins TRBV27 to TRBJ1-1; TRBD1 might be the D (6 bases). Germline lookup yields CDR1 MNHEY and CDR2 SMNVEV (reference sequence). Trimming left V 5 bases short and J 4 bases short, with 23 bases between. The CDR3 extends over 17 amino acids. CDR3 bases: TGTGCCAGCAGTCCAGGCCTTCCCAGGGGAGTTGTCACTGAAGCTTTCTTT. It is translated as CASSPGLPRGVVTEAFF.